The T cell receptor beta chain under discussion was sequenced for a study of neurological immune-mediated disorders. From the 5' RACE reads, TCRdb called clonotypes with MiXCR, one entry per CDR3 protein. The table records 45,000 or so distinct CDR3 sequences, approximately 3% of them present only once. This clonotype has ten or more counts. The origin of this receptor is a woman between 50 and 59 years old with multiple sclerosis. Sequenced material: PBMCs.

The CDR3 nucleotides read TGTGCCAGCAGCGATACGATCTGGGGAGATACGCAGTATTTT. Protein: CASSDTIWGDTQYF. The V call is TRBV7-9, the J call TRBJ2-3, with D unresolved. The CDR3 has 14 residues. Per the germline V gene, CDR1 is SEHNR and CDR2 is FQNEAQ (reference sequence). Trimming removed 5 bases from V and 5 bases from J, with 14 bases in between.